The source of this T cell receptor (beta chain) is a study of control samples from healthy donors and cancer patients. V dropped 2 bases and J dropped 7 bases, with 15 bases sitting between them. The CDR3 runs to 15 residues. Germline CDR1 KGHDR, CDR2 SFDVKD. Assay: immunoSEQ multiplex PCR; the TCRdb copy retains only in-frame clones and omits some. In the table there are around 94,000 clones, approximately 93% of which are singletons. The genes are TRBV24-1 and TRBJ2-3, with D possibly matching TRBD1 (6 bases). The sequenced sample consisted of blood. The sequence was obtained from a young woman in good health. The CDR3 nucleotides read TGTGCCACCAGTGATTCCCTAGGGGGAAGGAATACGCAGTATTTT. Amino acid sequence: CATSDSLGGRNTQYF.